These 27 T cell receptor beta chains share one sample of origin, sequenced in a study of blood T cell repertoires in COVID-19. Using immunoSEQ multiplex PCR, the repertoire was profiled, and TCRdb retains in-frame clones only, with some absent. The sample includes some 160,000 clones, around 90% of them seen just once. The material sequenced was peripheral blood. Receptors originate from a man between 45 and 60 years old who had recovered from COVID-19.

V is TRBV19 and J is TRBJ1-4; the match to TRBD1 covers 7 bases. The CDR3 runs 15 residues. V lost 4 bases and J lost 6; bases outside the gene matches: 8. CDR1 is LNHDA and CDR2 is SQIVND in the germline V gene (reference sequence). The CDR3 loop is CASSTKTGTDEKLFF. CDR3 in DNA: TGTGCCAGTAGTACCAAAACCGGGACAGATGAAAAACTGTTTTTT.

The chain uses TRBV21-1 and TRBJ2-1; the D call in the table, TRBD2, was not verified against the DNA. TRBV21-1 is flagged as a pseudogene. This CDR3 region has 16 residues. This chain's CDR3 is CASSNSGTSGYNEQFF. The CDR3 nucleotides are TGTGCCAGCAGCAACTCCGGAACTAGCGGTTACAATGAGCAGTTCTTC.

The chain is built from TRBV5-4 and TRBJ2-3; 7 bases align to TRBD2. The CDR3 loop spans 14 amino acids. V lost 4 bases, J lost 6 bases, and 8 bases stayed unmatched. Germline V gene sequence: CDR1 SGHNT, CDR2 YYREEE (reference sequence). The DNA for the CDR3 is TGTGCCAGCAGCCCCCAGACTAGCATGGATACGCAGTATTTT. It codes for CASSPQTSMDTQYF.

J is TRBJ1-1 and V is TRBV3-1 (or the pseudogene TRBV3-2); no reliable D call. The CDR3 has 12 amino acids. V gave up 5 bases and J gave up 0 bases, with 4 bases separating them. The germline V gene has CDR1 LGHDT and CDR2 YNNKEL (reference sequence). The CDR3: CASSEMNTEAFF. CDR3 DNA sequence: TGTGCCAGCAGCGAGATGAACACTGAAGCTTTCTTT.

V and J are TRBV5-4 and TRBJ1-2; D not resolved. CDR3 length: 14 residues. V lost 2 bases to trimming and J lost 7 bases, with 15 bases between them. Germline V CDR1 and CDR2: SGHNT, YYREEE (reference sequence). This CDR3 reads CASSFGREGFGYTF. CDR3 nucleotides: TGTGCCAGCAGCTTTGGCCGTGAGGGATTTGGCTACACCTTC.

CDR3 nucleotide sequence: TGTGCCAGTAGTTCCCTCGTCCAAGAGACCCAGTACTTC. It encodes CASSSLVQETQYF. The chain uses TRBV19 and TRBJ2-5, with D unresolved. Germline CDR1 is LNHDA and CDR2 is SQIVND (reference sequence). With 5 bases removed from V and 1 base from J, the gap between germline ends came to 8 bases. The CDR3 covers 13 residues.

The rearrangement links TRBV28 to TRBJ1-2, with D unclear. The V end lost 2 bases, the J end lost 6 bases, and 7 bases lay between the germline ends. The CDR3 spans 12 residues. The V gene's germline CDR1 is MDHEN and CDR2 SYDVKM. The CDR3 here is CASSLPPDGYTF. For the CDR3, the DNA is TGTGCCAGCAGTTTACCTCCAGATGGCTACACCTTC.

This chain links TRBV19 with TRBJ1-1; 8 nucleotides match TRBD1. J was trimmed by 1 base and V by 7 bases; bases with no gene match: 8. Germline V lookup: CDR1 LNHDA, CDR2 SQIVND (reference sequence). There are 15 residues in the CDR3. CDR3 sequence: CASINRGDQNTEAFF. The CDR3 nucleotides are TGTGCCAGTATAAACAGGGGGGATCAGAACACTGAAGCTTTCTTT.

The chain employs TRBV7-2 and TRBJ2-7; 11 bases map to TRBD2. Per germline, CDR1 SGHTA and CDR2 FQGNSA. J lost 2 bases, V lost 2 bases, and 11 bases had no gene match. The CDR3 runs 18 residues. The CDR3 DNA reads as TGTGCCAGCAGCTTACCCCAACCCATAGCGGGAGGGCCCTACGAGCAGTACTTC. It encodes CASSLPQPIAGGPYEQYF.

The CDR3 region is CASGLVLNVAGEQYF. Written as DNA, the CDR3 is TGTGCTAGTGGTTTGGTACTCAACGTAGCCGGCGAGCAGTACTTC. This chain joins TRBV12-5 and TRBJ2-7, with D unclear. The CDR3 length is 15 residues. The germline gives CDR1 LGHNT, CDR2 FRNRAP. V lost 0 bases to trimming and J lost 6 bases, with 15 bases between them.

This clone appeared once. This chain connects TRBV6-2 or TRBV6-3 to TRBJ2-7; TRBD2 matches 11 bases. CDR1 and CDR2 (germline): MNHEY, SVGEGT. This CDR3 contains 15 residues. J was trimmed by 3 bases and V by 7 bases; bases with no gene match: 8. Written as DNA, the CDR3 is TGTGCCAGCACCCCGATGGGACTAGCGGACTACGAGCAGTACTTC. It is translated as CASTPMGLADYEQYF.

The chain employs TRBV3-1 (or the pseudogene TRBV3-2) and TRBJ1-5; D possibly corresponds to TRBD1 (5 bases). This CDR3 is built from 16 residues. The V end lost 7 bases, the J end lost 0 bases, and 16 bases lay between the germline ends. Germline lookup yields CDR1 LGHDT and CDR2 YNNKEL (reference sequence). The CDR3 nucleotides read TGTGCCAGCACCGACCGGGGGTGGAGTAGCAATCAGCCCCAGCATTTT. It codes for CASTDRGWSSNQPQHF.

This chain uses TRBV6-5 with TRBJ2-5, with a tentative D call TRBD2 (6 bases). The CDR3 length is 13 residues. V was clipped by 7 bases and J by 7 bases, with 16 bases between them. CDR1 MNHEY and CDR2 SVGAGI come from the germline V gene. In nucleotides, the CDR3 is TGTGCCAGCACCCCCGGGGAGGTAGGGACCCAGTACTTC. This codes for CASTPGEVGTQYF.

The V and J genes are TRBV7-2 and TRBJ2-5; 7 nucleotides line up with TRBD1. The CDR3 extends over 16 amino acids. Germline loops: CDR1 SGHTA, CDR2 FQGNSA. V was clipped by 4 bases and J by 1 base; unmatched bases: 9. For the CDR3, the DNA is TGTGCCAGCAGCTACCCCGGGACAGTACGCCAAGAGACCCAGTACTTC. Translated: CASSYPGTVRQETQYF.

This chain connects TRBV5-1 to TRBJ1-6, with 11 nucleotides matching TRBD1. Germline assignment: CDR1 SGHRS and CDR2 YFSETQ. The trim removed 4 bases at V and 7 bases at J, leaving 13 bases unmatched. There are 18 residues in the CDR3. CDR3 sequence reads: CASSPRGRDRGSNSPLHF. DNA for the CDR3: TGCGCCAGCAGCCCGAGAGGTCGGGACAGGGGGTCGAATTCACCCCTCCACTTT. The full variable domain, completed using reference TRBV5-1 and TRBJ1-6, is KAGVTQTPRYLIKTRGQQVTLSCSPISGHRSVSWYQQTPGQGLQFLFEYFSETQRNKGNFPGRFSGRQFSNSRSEMNVSTLELGDSALYLCASSPRGRDRGSNSPLHFGNGTRLTVT.

The rearrangement uses TRBV6-1 and TRBJ1-1; TRBD1 matches at 8 bases. Germline assignment: CDR1 MNHNS and CDR2 SASEGT. This CDR3 has 14 amino acids. Trimming removed 2 bases from V and 6 bases from J; junction bases left unmatched: 5. The CDR3 nucleotides read TGTGCCAGCAGTGAAAAAGCGACAGGGGCTGAAGCTTTCTTT. This encodes CASSEKATGAEAFF.

This clone was seen only once. The chain joins TRBV5-1 to TRBJ2-3; 8 nucleotides agree with TRBD1. Trimming took 0 bases from V and 7 from J; bases not matched to a gene: 7. CDR3 length equals 15 residues. Germline CDR1 is SGHRS and CDR2 is YFSETQ. The CDR3 DNA sequence: TGCGCCAGCAGCTTGGTGACAGGGGCTCTATATACGCAGTATTTT. Translating it yields CASSLVTGALYTQYF.

The chain recombines TRBV7-2 with TRBJ2-5; the match to TRBD1 covers 7 bases. Germline CDR1 is SGHTA and CDR2 is FQGNSA. J lost 0 bases, V lost 2 bases, and 3 bases had no gene match. This CDR3 is 15 amino acids long. The DNA of the CDR3 is TGTGCCAGCAGCTTATCCGGGACAGACCAAGAGACCCAGTACTTC. It specifies CASSLSGTDQETQYF.

The chain combines TRBV5-5 with TRBJ1-2, with 8 bases fitting TRBD1. Germline assignment: CDR1 SGHKS and CDR2 YYEKEE (reference sequence). J was trimmed by 7 bases and V by 3 bases; bases with no gene match: 8. The CDR3 runs to 14 residues. CDR3 nucleotide sequence: TGTGCCAGCAGCTCCCCGGACAGGGTAACTGGCTACACCTTC. This sequence encodes CASSSPDRVTGYTF.

This clone was observed a single time. CDR3 bases: TGTGCCAGCAGCTCCGTGGGGCGGGAGGGGCAGTTCTTC. It translates to CASSSVGREGQFF. The chain employs TRBV5-4 and TRBJ2-1; TRBD2 agrees at 9 bases. The CDR3 has 13 residues. The V gene's germline CDR1 is SGHNT and CDR2 YYREEE (reference sequence). Trimming at V came to 3 bases and at J to 12 bases, leaving 7 bases not matched to a gene.

The chain joins TRBV6-2 or TRBV6-3 to TRBJ1-1; TRBD1 agrees at 8 bases. CDR1 is MNHEY, CDR2 SVGEGT, per germline. V shed 6 bases, J shed 2 bases, and the junction held 11 bases outside the gene matches. The CDR3 has 16 residues. The CDR3 reads CASSNALTGANTEAFF. The CDR3 DNA reads as TGTGCCAGCAGCAATGCCTTGACAGGGGCAAACACTGAAGCTTTCTTT.

This chain joins TRBV9 and TRBJ1-2, with TRBD1 matching 7 bases. The germline CDR1 and CDR2 sequences are SGDLS and YYNGEE. With 3 bases clipped from V and 1 base from J, the junction kept 6 bases outside the gene matches. The CDR3 covers 15 residues. This CDR3 is CASSDGTVFNYGYTF. In DNA, the CDR3 is TGTGCCAGCAGCGATGGGACAGTATTTAACTATGGCTACACCTTC.

The chain is built from TRBV7-2 and TRBJ2-5; 7 nucleotides agree with TRBD2. V was pared by 4 bases and J by 5 bases, with 4 bases of the junction left unmatched. CDR3 size: 13 residues. Germline CDR1 is SGHTA and CDR2 is FQGNSA. In DNA form, the CDR3 reads TGTGCCAGCAGCTCCGGACTAGGGGAGACCCAGTACTTC. Amino acids: CASSSGLGETQYF.

The chain recombines TRBV24-1 with TRBJ2-3, with D possibly being TRBD1 (5 bases). This CDR3 is 14 amino acids long. Germline values: CDR1 KGHDR, CDR2 SFDVKD. V lost 4 bases, J lost 6 bases, and 13 bases lay in between. CDR3 in DNA: TGTGCCACCAGTGACCCTACAGGACCCGATACGCAGTATTTT. This encodes CATSDPTGPDTQYF.

This sequence joins TRBV23-1 and TRBJ2-1; perhaps TRBD1 as D (6 bases). TRBV23-1 is an open reading frame, and its role is uncertain. This CDR3 region has 18 residues. V lost 6 bases and J 1 base, leaving 22 bases between the germline ends. This chain's CDR3 is CASSLQQSTGGSYNEQFF. Here the CDR3 DNA reads TGCGCCAGCAGCCTCCAACAATCGACAGGCGGATCCTACAATGAGCAGTTCTTC.

The genes are TRBV5-8 and TRBJ2-7, with a tentative D call TRBD1 (6 bases). This CDR3 is built from 17 residues. V gave up 4 bases and J gave up 0 bases, with 20 bases separating them. Germline values: CDR1 SGHTS, CDR2 YDEGEE. The CDR3 coding sequence is TGTGCCAGCAGCCGTCCGGCCCCCGGACAGCTCTCCTACGAGCAGTACTTC. This translates into CASSRPAPGQLSYEQYF.

The chain uses TRBV4-3 and TRBJ2-3, with 11 bases aligning to TRBD2. The V and J ends lost 0 bases and 2 bases, in that order; junction bases with no gene match: 10. The CDR3 length is 19 residues. The germline V gene encodes CDR1 LGHNA and CDR2 YSLEER. CDR3 residues: CASSQERGLAGGPTDTQYF. For the CDR3, the DNA is TGCGCCAGCAGCCAAGAAAGGGGGCTAGCGGGGGGACCCACAGATACGCAGTATTTT.